Each of the 10 T cell receptor beta chains below was sequenced from the same sample in a study of blood T cell repertoires in COVID-19. Produced via immunoSEQ multiplex PCR; TCRdb's table is partial and in-frame only. The table records around 110,000 clones, roughly nine tenths of them present only once. Sequencing used peripheral blood. The receptor set was obtained from a human donor with active COVID-19. The donor label of this sample is uncertain.

The gene calls are TRBV19 and TRBJ2-1; 7 nucleotides align to TRBD2. V lost 5 bases to trimming and J lost 4 bases; unmatched junction nucleotides: 5. The germline gives CDR1 LNHDA, CDR2 SQIVND (reference sequence). The CDR3 contains 14 residues. CDR3 in DNA: TGTGCCAGTAGTCCTGGCGGGGGTTACAATGAGCAGTTCTTC. Protein: CASSPGGGYNEQFF.

The chain links TRBV4-1 to TRBJ2-5, with 9 bases that match TRBD2. Trimming took 3 bases from V and 4 from J; bases not matched to a gene: 6. The CDR3 spans 15 residues. Germline CDR1 and CDR2: MGHRA and YSYEKL. Here the CDR3 reads CASSQGLAESETQYF. DNA for the CDR3: TGCGCCAGCAGCCAGGGACTAGCCGAATCAGAGACCCAGTACTTC.

This chain's CDR3 is CASSGAGIPYEQYF. The CDR3 coding sequence is TGTGCCAGTTCCGGAGCGGGTATCCCCTACGAGCAGTACTTC. V is TRBV9 and J is TRBJ2-7; tentative D call: TRBD2 (6 bases). Germline V gives CDR1 SGDLS, CDR2 YYNGEE. Trimming cost V 8 bases and J 2 bases, with 17 bases left between them. CDR3 length: 14 residues.

This chain uses TRBV9 with TRBJ2-2, with D possibly being TRBD2 (5 bases). The V and J ends lost 4 bases and 4 bases respectively, with 14 bases between them. Per the germline V gene, CDR1 is SGDLS and CDR2 is YYNGEE. The CDR3 contains 15 residues. As DNA, the CDR3 is TGTGCCAGCAGCCCCGAGTCCGAGGGCACCGGGGAGCTGTTTTTT. Residues: CASSPESEGTGELFF.

The chain has TRBV19 and TRBJ2-7; the match to TRBD1 covers 9 bases. Germline CDR1 LNHDA, CDR2 SQIVND (reference sequence). Losses at the gene ends were 3 bases for V and 4 bases for J; bases not matched to a gene: 1. This CDR3 has 13 amino acids. The CDR3 bases are TGTGCCAGTAGTATGGACAGGGGATACGAGCAGTACTTC. As protein: CASSMDRGYEQYF.

The chain combines TRBV27 with TRBJ1-5; D is perhaps TRBD1 (6 bases). Germline V gives CDR1 MNHEY, CDR2 SMNVEV (reference sequence). V was cut by 8 bases and J by 2 bases, with 13 bases left in between. The CDR3 runs 14 residues. CDR3 protein: CASGAGVGNQPQHF. The CDR3 DNA sequence: TGTGCCAGCGGGGCAGGGGTGGGCAATCAGCCCCAGCATTTT.

Concerning this clone itself: The junction does not match germline at one end; this may be a read error. The rearrangement uses TRBV27 and TRBJ1-2; TRBD1 matches at 7 bases. CDR3 length: 13 residues. Germline V gives CDR1 MNHEY, CDR2 SMNVEV (reference sequence). CDR3 sequence: CANSLGTAYGYTF. CDR3 DNA: TGTGCCAACAGTTTAGGGACAGCGTATGGCTACACCTTC.

CDR3 amino acids: CASSYSTPNYNQPQHF. The CDR3 nucleotides are TGTGCCAGCAGTTACTCGACTCCAAACTATAATCAGCCCCAGCATTTT. The rearrangement joins TRBV6-6 to TRBJ1-5, with no clear D. The CDR3 is 16 residues long. Germline CDR1 MNHNY, CDR2 SVGAGI (reference sequence). The V gene lost 0 bases and the J gene lost 4 bases, with 13 bases spanning the gap.

This chain joins TRBV6-1 and TRBJ2-7, with D unresolved. Trimming removed 0 bases from V and 2 bases from J, with 8 bases in between. This CDR3 region has 14 residues. Germline loops: CDR1 MNHNS, CDR2 SASEGT. DNA for the CDR3: TGTGCCAGCAGTGAAGCGGGCAGTACCTACGAGCAGTACTTC. Protein: CASSEAGSTYEQYF.

This clone was counted at least ten times. The V call is TRBV28, the J call TRBJ1-2; D is possibly TRBD1 (5 bases). The ends were cut back, 5 bases at V and 2 bases at J, with 9 bases in the middle. The germline V gene has CDR1 MDHEN and CDR2 SYDVKM. This CDR3 has 13 amino acids. The CDR3 region has the DNA TGTGCCAGCAGTCCAGCAGGGAACTATGGCTACACCTTC. Its translation: CASSPAGNYGYTF.